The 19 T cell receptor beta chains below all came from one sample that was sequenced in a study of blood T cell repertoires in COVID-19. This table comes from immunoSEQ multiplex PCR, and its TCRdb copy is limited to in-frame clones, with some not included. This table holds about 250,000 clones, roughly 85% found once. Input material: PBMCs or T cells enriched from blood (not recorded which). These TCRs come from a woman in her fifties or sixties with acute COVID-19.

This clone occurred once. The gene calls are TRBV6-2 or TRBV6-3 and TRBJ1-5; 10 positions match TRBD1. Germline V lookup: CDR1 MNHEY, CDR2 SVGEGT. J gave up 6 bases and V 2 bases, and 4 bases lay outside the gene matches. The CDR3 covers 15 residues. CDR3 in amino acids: CASSYGTGVFQPQHF. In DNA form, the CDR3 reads TGTGCCAGCAGTTACGGGACAGGGGTGTTTCAGCCCCAGCATTTT.

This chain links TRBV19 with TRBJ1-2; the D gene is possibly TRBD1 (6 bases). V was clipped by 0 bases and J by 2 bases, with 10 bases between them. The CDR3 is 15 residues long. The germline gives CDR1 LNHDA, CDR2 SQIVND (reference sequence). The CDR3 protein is CASSIDRGANYGYTF. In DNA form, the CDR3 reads TGTGCCAGTAGTATAGATCGGGGGGCCAACTATGGCTACACCTTC.

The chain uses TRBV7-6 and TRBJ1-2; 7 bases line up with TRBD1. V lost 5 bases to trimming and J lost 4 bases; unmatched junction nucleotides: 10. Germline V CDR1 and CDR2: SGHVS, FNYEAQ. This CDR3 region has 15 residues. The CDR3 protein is CASSANQGQLYGYTF. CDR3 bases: TGTGCCAGCAGCGCGAACCAGGGACAGCTCTATGGCTACACCTTC.

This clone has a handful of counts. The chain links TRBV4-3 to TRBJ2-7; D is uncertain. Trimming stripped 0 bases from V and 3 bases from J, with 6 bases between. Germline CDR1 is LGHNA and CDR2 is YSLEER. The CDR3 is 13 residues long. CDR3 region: CASSQESHYEQYF. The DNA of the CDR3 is TGCGCCAGCAGCCAAGAGTCCCACTACGAGCAGTACTTC.

The CDR3 sequence is CASSSQGALGTEAFF. In DNA, the CDR3 is TGTGCCAGCAGCAGTCAGGGGGCCCTGGGGACTGAAGCTTTCTTT. The chain is built from TRBV13 and TRBJ1-1; 8 bases fit TRBD1. This CDR3 is 15 amino acids long. The germline gives CDR1 PRHDT, CDR2 FYEKMQ (reference sequence). With 5 bases clipped from V and 5 bases from J, the junction kept 10 bases outside the gene matches. The full variable domain, its missing parts supplied by reference TRBV13 and TRBJ1-1, is AAGVIQSPRHLIKEKRETATLKCYPIPRHDTVYWYQQGPGQDPQFLISFYEKMQSDKGSIPDRFSAQQFSDYHSELNMSSLELGDSALYFCASSSQGALGTEAFFGQGTRLTVV.

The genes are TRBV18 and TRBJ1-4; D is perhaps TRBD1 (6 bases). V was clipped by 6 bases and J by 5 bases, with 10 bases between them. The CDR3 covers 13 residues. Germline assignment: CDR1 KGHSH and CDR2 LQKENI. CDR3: CASSPDRNEKLFF. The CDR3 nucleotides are TGTGCCAGCTCCCCAGACAGGAATGAAAAACTGTTTTTT.

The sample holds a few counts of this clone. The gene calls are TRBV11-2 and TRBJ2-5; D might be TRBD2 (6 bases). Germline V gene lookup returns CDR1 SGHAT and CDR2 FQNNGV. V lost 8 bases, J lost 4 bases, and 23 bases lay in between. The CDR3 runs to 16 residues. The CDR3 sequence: CASGSLSGGVRETQYF. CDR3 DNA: TGTGCCAGCGGTTCCCTTAGCGGTGGGGTTAGAGAGACCCAGTACTTC.

The chain's CDR3 is CASSQAQQDLIGTIYF. CDR3 in DNA: TGCGCCAGCAGCCAAGCCCAGCAGGATTTGATTGGCACCATATATTTT. The chain has TRBV4-3 and TRBJ1-3, with D unclear. CDR1 and CDR2 (germline): LGHNA, YSLEER. The CDR3 is made up of 16 amino acids. Between the trimmed V and J ends, which lost 1 base and 9 bases, there was a span of 19 bases.

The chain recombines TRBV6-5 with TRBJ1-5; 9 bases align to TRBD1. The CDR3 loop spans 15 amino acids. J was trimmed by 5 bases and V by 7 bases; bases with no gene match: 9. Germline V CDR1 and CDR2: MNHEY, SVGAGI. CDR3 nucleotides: TGTGCCAGCACCGCCACCTGGACAGGGGATCAGCCCCAGCATTTT. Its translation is CASTATWTGDQPQHF.

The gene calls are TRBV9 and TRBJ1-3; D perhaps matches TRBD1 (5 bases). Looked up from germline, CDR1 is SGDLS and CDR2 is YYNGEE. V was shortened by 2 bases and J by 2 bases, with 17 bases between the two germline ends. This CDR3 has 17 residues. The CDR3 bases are TGTGCCAGCAGCGTGGGGGGACGAGGGTTCGCTGGAAACACCATATATTTT. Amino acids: CASSVGGRGFAGNTIYF.

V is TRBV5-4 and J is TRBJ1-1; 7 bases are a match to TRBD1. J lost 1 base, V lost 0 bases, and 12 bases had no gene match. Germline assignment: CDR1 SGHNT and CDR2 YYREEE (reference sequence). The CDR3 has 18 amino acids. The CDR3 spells CASSLGVQGGRANTEAFF. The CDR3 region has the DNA TGTGCCAGCAGCTTGGGGGTGCAGGGGGGCAGGGCGAACACTGAAGCTTTCTTT.

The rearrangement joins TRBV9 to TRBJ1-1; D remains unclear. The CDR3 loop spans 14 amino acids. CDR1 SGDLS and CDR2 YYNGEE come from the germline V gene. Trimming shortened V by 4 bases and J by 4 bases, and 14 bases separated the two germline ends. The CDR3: CASSLTQVSTEAFF. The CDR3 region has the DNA TGTGCCAGCAGCCTCACCCAAGTTAGCACTGAAGCTTTCTTT.

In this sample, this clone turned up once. In DNA form, the CDR3 reads TGTGCCAGCAGTGGAAACAGGGGGCGTAGGGAAAAACTGTTTTTT. This translates into CASSGNRGRREKLFF. The chain carries TRBV27 and TRBJ1-4; 9 positions agree with TRBD1. With 5 bases clipped from V and 8 bases from J, the junction kept 9 bases outside the gene matches. The CDR3 covers 15 residues. Germline lookup yields CDR1 MNHEY and CDR2 SMNVEV (reference sequence).

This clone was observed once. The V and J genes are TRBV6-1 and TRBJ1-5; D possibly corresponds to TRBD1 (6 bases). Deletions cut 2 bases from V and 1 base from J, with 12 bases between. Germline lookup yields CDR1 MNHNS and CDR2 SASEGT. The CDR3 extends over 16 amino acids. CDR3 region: CASSEWGGQSNQPQHF. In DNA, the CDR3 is TGTGCCAGCAGTGAATGGGGGGGGCAGAGCAATCAGCCCCAGCATTTT.

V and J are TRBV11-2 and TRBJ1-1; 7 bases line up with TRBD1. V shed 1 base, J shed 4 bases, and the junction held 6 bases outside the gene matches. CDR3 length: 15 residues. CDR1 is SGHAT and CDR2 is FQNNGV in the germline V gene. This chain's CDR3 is CASSLVEGARTEAFF. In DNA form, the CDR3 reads TGTGCCAGCAGCTTAGTGGAGGGGGCGCGCACTGAAGCTTTCTTT.

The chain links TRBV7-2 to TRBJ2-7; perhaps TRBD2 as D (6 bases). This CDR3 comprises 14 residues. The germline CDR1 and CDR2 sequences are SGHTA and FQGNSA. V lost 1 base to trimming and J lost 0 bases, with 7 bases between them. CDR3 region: CASSLGGASYEQYF. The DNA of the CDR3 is TGTGCCAGCAGCTTAGGCGGGGCCTCCTACGAGCAGTACTTC.

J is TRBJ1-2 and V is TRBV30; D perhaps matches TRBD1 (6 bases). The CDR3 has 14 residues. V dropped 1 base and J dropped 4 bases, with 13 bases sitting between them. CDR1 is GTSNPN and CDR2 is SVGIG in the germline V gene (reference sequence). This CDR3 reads CAWSEQGWGYGYTF. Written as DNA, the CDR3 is TGTGCCTGGAGTGAACAGGGATGGGGCTATGGCTACACCTTC.

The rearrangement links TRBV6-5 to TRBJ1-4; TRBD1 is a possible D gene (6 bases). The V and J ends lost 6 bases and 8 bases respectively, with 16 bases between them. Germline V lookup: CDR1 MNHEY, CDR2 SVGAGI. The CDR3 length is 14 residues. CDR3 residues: CASRLNREVEKLFF. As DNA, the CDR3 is TGTGCCAGCAGACTCAACAGGGAAGTCGAAAAACTGTTTTTT.

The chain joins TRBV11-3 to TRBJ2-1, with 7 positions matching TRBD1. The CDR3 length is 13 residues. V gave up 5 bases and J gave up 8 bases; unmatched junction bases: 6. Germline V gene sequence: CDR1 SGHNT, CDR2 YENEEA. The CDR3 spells CASSRTTGDEQFF. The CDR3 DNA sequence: TGTGCCAGCAGCCGAACCACAGGGGATGAGCAGTTCTTC.